Sequencing of this TCR beta chain was carried out in a study of blood T cell repertoires in COVID-19. Study as a whole: COVID-19 samples, acute and convalescent, were from the United States, Italy and Spain. Sample material is recorded as cDNA or gDNA derived from T cells, B-cell-depleted T cells, or PBMCs.

Original handling: Using reference gene primer amplification, nucleated cell counts were estimated. Generated by immunoSEQ multiplex PCR, the TCRdb table keeps only in-frame clones and is missing some. V and J calls plus clone size are reproduced from that table; the DNA served to infer D and trimming. Altogether roughly 6,100 clones are present, approximately 80% being singletons, with the ten largest covering about 8.2%. CDR3 length: 13 residues. Trimming removed 4 bases from V and 3 bases from J; junction bases left unmatched: 3. CDR1 is SGHRS and CDR2 is YFSETQ in the germline V gene. The chain links TRBV5-1 to TRBJ2-7; 8 bases are shared with TRBD1. The TCR was taken from a human donor with active COVID-19. The donor label of this sample is uncertain. Sequenced sample: peripheral blood. CDR3 sequence: CASSGGQGYEQYF. The CDR3 DNA reads as TGCGCCAGCAGCGGAGGACAGGGCTACGAGCAGTACTTC.